This T cell receptor (beta chain) was found in a study of blood T cell repertoires in COVID-19. Source study methods: It was from reference gene primer amplification that nucleated cell counts were estimated. The table came from immunoSEQ multiplex PCR; TCRdb's copy has only in-frame clones and leaves some out. That table is the source of V, J and clone size, and D and trimming were worked out from the DNA. The data show 200,000 to 250,000 clones, with around 87% seen just once and more than 3% held by the top ten. J lost 1 base, V lost 6 bases, and 6 bases had no gene match. CDR3 length equals 15 residues. Per germline, CDR1 MDHEN and CDR2 SYDVKM.

Input material: PBMCs or T cells enriched from blood (not recorded which). The TCR was taken from a woman between 18 and 29 years old in a cohort exposed to, infected with or recovered from COVID-19 (not recorded which). J is TRBJ2-3 and V is TRBV28, with TRBD1 matching 8 bases. This CDR3 is CASRSGGTGTDTQYF. The CDR3 region has the DNA TGTGCCAGCAGGTCAGGGGGCACGGGCACAGATACGCAGTATTTT. The full variable domain, its missing parts supplied by reference TRBV28 and TRBJ2-3, is DVKVTQSSRYLVKRTGEKVFLECVQDMDHENMFWYRQDPGLGLRLIYFSYDVKMKEKGDIPEGYSVSREKKERFSLILESASTNQTSMYLCASRSGGTGTDTQYFGPGTRLTVL.